These 12 T cell receptor beta chains share one sample of origin, sequenced in a study of OX40 agonist ivuxolimab in advanced cancers. The library was prepared using the immunoSEQ multiplex PCR assay. TCRdb stores this immuneACCESS table with in-frame sequences only. Part of the clones is absent; in the studies checked, under half of the shortfall reflects unresolved V genes, and no reason is known for the rest. This sample comprises more than 70,000 clones, about 85% of them detected only once. Of the sample, roughly 0.58% falls within the top ten clones. The specimen comprised CD4+ or CD8+ T cells sorted from blood, sampled in a trial of the OX40 agonist ivuxolimab. The source of these receptors is an adult with an advanced solid tumor such as melanoma, head and neck, liver or kidney cancer.

This clone was seen a handful of times. V usage is TRBV4-2 and J usage is TRBJ1-5; D uncertain. The length of the CDR3 is 13 residues. V was shortened by 1 base and J by 4 bases, with 5 bases between the two germline ends. CDR1 is LGHNA, CDR2 YNFKEQ, per germline. CDR3 protein: CASSQGENQPQHF. The CDR3 DNA sequence: TGTGCCAGCAGCCAAGGGGAAAATCAGCCCCAGCATTTT.

This clone was counted a single time. The chain recombines TRBV19 with TRBJ2-5; no clear D. Between the trimmed V and J ends, which lost 5 bases and 2 bases, there was a span of 12 bases. This CDR3 has 14 amino acids. Looked up from germline, CDR1 is LNHDA and CDR2 is SQIVND (reference sequence). CDR3 in DNA: TGTGCCAGTAGTTCATGGGCGGCGCAAGAGACCCAGTACTTC. Translated, it gives CASSSWAAQETQYF.

The chain uses TRBV15 and TRBJ1-3; TRBD1 matches 7 bases. The CDR3 runs 14 residues. V shed 0 bases, J shed 6 bases, and the junction held 2 bases outside the gene matches. CDR1 is LNHNV, CDR2 YYDKDF, per germline (reference sequence). The CDR3 spells CATSRDTGENTIYF. The CDR3 DNA is TGTGCCACCAGCAGAGATACAGGGGAAAACACCATATATTTT.

The CDR3 region has the DNA TGTGCCAGCAGCGGAATCCTCAGGGGGCTGGGGGGCACTGAAGCTTTCTTT. Translated: CASSGILRGLGGTEAFF. The rearrangement links TRBV5-6 to TRBJ1-1; 8 nucleotides align to TRBD1. The CDR3 length is 17 residues. V lost 4 bases and J lost 4; bases outside the gene matches: 15. Germline values: CDR1 SGHDT, CDR2 YYEEEE.

The chain links TRBV6-6 to TRBJ1-4, with 8 bases that match TRBD1. V was clipped by 3 bases and J by 5 bases; unmatched bases: 2. Germline V gene lookup returns CDR1 MNHNY and CDR2 SVGAGI (reference sequence). This CDR3 comprises 14 residues. Written as DNA, the CDR3 is TGTGCCAGCAGTTATCGGACAGGGAATGAAAAACTGTTTTTT. It yields the protein CASSYRTGNEKLFF.

CDR3: CASSLITAETDTQYF. The CDR3 nucleotides read TGTGCCAGCAGCTTAATTACGGCCGAGACAGATACGCAGTATTTT. The V and J genes are TRBV5-4 and TRBJ2-3; no firm D call. CDR1 and CDR2 (germline): SGHNT, YYREEE (reference sequence). The CDR3 has 15 residues. Trimming stripped 2 bases from V and 3 bases from J, with 13 bases between.

J is TRBJ2-1 and V is TRBV11-3; 12 bases map to TRBD2. J gave up 7 bases and V 1 base, and 5 bases lay outside the gene matches. The CDR3 sequence is 16 residues long. Germline assignment: CDR1 SGHNT and CDR2 YENEEA. The CDR3 coding sequence is TGTGCCAGCAGCTTAGGTTCTAGCGGGAGGGCAAATGAGCAGTTCTTC. Protein: CASSLGSSGRANEQFF.

The chain links TRBV5-1 to TRBJ2-1; D may correspond to TRBD1 or TRBD2 (5 bases each). This CDR3 is 15 amino acids long. V lost 0 bases and J lost 6, with 13 bases in between. Germline loops: CDR1 SGHRS, CDR2 YFSETQ. The CDR3 sequence is CASSLGQGDPNEQFF. The CDR3, as DNA: TGCGCCAGCAGCTTGGGGCAGGGAGACCCCAATGAGCAGTTCTTC.

The chain links TRBV5-1 to TRBJ2-7, with 15 bases that match TRBD2. J gave up 0 bases and V 3 bases, and 1 base lay outside the gene matches. In germline, CDR1 is SGHRS, CDR2 YFSETQ. The CDR3 is 16 amino acids. The CDR3 protein is CASSWTSGRASYEQYF. The CDR3 bases are TGCGCCAGCAGCTGGACTAGCGGGAGGGCCTCCTACGAGCAGTACTTC.

The chain combines TRBV10-3 with TRBJ2-1; 8 positions match TRBD2. This CDR3 is built from 17 residues. Looked up from germline, CDR1 is ENHRY and CDR2 is SYGVKD. V lost 0 bases and J lost 3; bases outside the gene matches: 7. The DNA of the CDR3 is TGTGCCATCAGTGAGTCGACGGGGGGGCGCCACTACAATGAGCAGTTCTTC. Its protein is CAISESTGGRHYNEQFF.

The genes are TRBV5-1 and TRBJ1-2, with TRBD1 matching 10 bases. The length of the CDR3 is 15 residues. V shed 4 bases, J shed 6 bases, and the junction held 9 bases outside the gene matches. Germline lookup yields CDR1 SGHRS and CDR2 YFSETQ. The CDR3 DNA reads as TGCGCCAGCAGCCTGGGACAGGGGATTCGGAATGGCTACACCTTC. Its translation is CASSLGQGIRNGYTF.

This sequence joins TRBV7-2 and TRBJ1-1; D is possibly TRBD1 (6 bases). With 5 bases removed from V and 1 base from J, the gap between germline ends came to 8 bases. The length of the CDR3 is 13 residues. Per the germline V gene, CDR1 is SGHTA and CDR2 is FQGNSA. The CDR3 DNA reads TGTGCCAGCAGCCGACAGGAGAACACTGAAGCTTTCTTT. Translated: CASSRQENTEAFF.